A single sample is the source of the 28 T cell receptor beta chains below, sequenced in a study of beta chain features in type 1 diabetes. Study-wide findings and caveats: Researchers report that Type 1 diabetes patients had moderately but significantly shorter TCRB CDR3s across all four CD4+ subsets.

The study reverse transcribed the entire isolated RNA, so it sequenced expressed TCRB transcripts. Clones were sequenced by immunoSEQ multiplex PCR, and TCRdb holds only the in-frame ones, with some missing. In the table there are around 15,000 clones, over 55% of which are singletons. These receptors are not linked to any known antigen. The sequencing input was Tregs from blood. These receptors came from a man aged 25-40 years with type 1 diabetes.

This clone has only a few counts. CDR3 amino acids: CASSVGSGAPTYEQYF. The DNA of the CDR3 is TGTGCCAGCAGCGTCGGAAGCGGGGCCCCTACCTACGAGCAGTACTTC. The J gene is TRBJ2-7, the V gene TRBV9; 7 bases map to TRBD2. The length of the CDR3 is 16 residues. Germline V CDR1 and CDR2: SGDLS, YYNGEE. With 2 bases clipped from V and 2 bases from J, the junction kept 10 bases outside the gene matches.

Note on this clone: Additional DNA sequences in this sample encode the identical CDR3. This chain links TRBV4-1 with TRBJ2-3, with 11 positions matching TRBD2. With V trimmed by 4 bases and J by 2 bases, 2 bases remained unmatched. The CDR3 extends over 15 amino acids. Germline V lookup: CDR1 MGHRA, CDR2 YSYEKL. CDR3 sequence: CASSPTSGDTDTQYF. The CDR3 DNA is TGCGCCAGCAGCCCGACTAGCGGGGACACAGATACGCAGTATTTT.

The chain employs TRBV30 and TRBJ2-1; D is possibly TRBD1 (7 bases). This CDR3 has 15 amino acids. The germline CDR1 and CDR2 sequences are GTSNPN and SVGIG (reference sequence). Trimming shortened V by 2 bases and J by 6 bases, and 17 bases separated the two germline ends. CDR3 loop: CAWSSQGGKGNEQFF. CDR3 DNA sequence: TGTGCCTGGAGTTCTCAGGGGGGTAAAGGCAATGAGCAGTTCTTC. Based on the CDR3 plus reference TRBV30 and TRBJ2-1, the full variable domain is SQTIHQWPATLVQPVGSPLSLECTVEGTSNPNLYWYRQAAGRGLQLLFYSVGIGQISSEVPQNLSASRPQDRQFILSSKKLLLSDSGFYLCAWSSQGGKGNEQFFGPGTRLTVL.

This chain joins TRBV5-1 and TRBJ2-1; 8 nucleotides match TRBD2. The CDR3 is 16 amino acids. The ends lost 4 bases at V and 4 bases at J; junction bases unmatched: 10. Germline V lookup: CDR1 SGHRS, CDR2 YFSETQ. The DNA of the CDR3 is TGCGCCAGCAGCCTCGGAACGGGAGGGTCTTACAATGAGCAGTTCTTC. Amino acid sequence: CASSLGTGGSYNEQFF.

V is TRBV7-2 and J is TRBJ2-2; possibly TRBD2 for D (7 bases). V lost 4 bases, J lost 6 bases, and 12 bases lay in between. Germline V lookup: CDR1 SGHTA, CDR2 FQGNSA. The length of the CDR3 is 14 residues. The CDR3 spells CASSYGGGPGELFF. The CDR3 nucleotides read TGTGCCAGCAGCTATGGGGGGGGGCCCGGGGAGCTGTTTTTT.

This clone was observed a single time. This chain uses TRBV30 with TRBJ2-7; D might be TRBD1 (6 bases). Per the germline V gene, CDR1 is GTSNPN and CDR2 is SVGIG (reference sequence). The CDR3 contains 15 residues. The V gene lost 0 bases and the J gene lost 7 bases, with 19 bases spanning the gap. CDR3: CAWSVRSGHTLEQYF. Written as DNA, the CDR3 is TGTGCCTGGAGTGTACGGTCGGGACATACCCTTGAGCAGTACTTC.

The chain carries TRBV6-5 and TRBJ2-7; 7 bases are a match to TRBD2. The CDR3 sequence is 13 residues long. Looked up from germline, CDR1 is MNHEY and CDR2 is SVGAGI. With V trimmed by 4 bases and J by 8 bases, 8 bases remained unmatched. CDR3 protein: CASSSGEGMKQYF. CDR3 coding DNA: TGTGCCAGCAGTTCCGGGGAGGGAATGAAGCAGTACTTC.

The chain recombines TRBV10-3 with TRBJ1-1; D gene unclear. This CDR3 has 15 amino acids. Germline assignment: CDR1 ENHRY and CDR2 SYGVKD. With 0 bases removed from V and 0 bases from J, the gap between germline ends came to 8 bases. In DNA, the CDR3 is TGTGCCATCAGTGAGTCGAGGCGGATGAACACTGAAGCTTTCTTT. It is translated as CAISESRRMNTEAFF.

V and J are TRBV6-5 and TRBJ2-7, with D maybe TRBD2 (6 bases). There are 14 residues in the CDR3. From germline, CDR1 is MNHEY and CDR2 SVGAGI. Trimming left V 5 bases short and J 1 base short, with 12 bases between. The CDR3: CASSIGGSSYEQYF. The DNA of the CDR3 is TGTGCCAGCAGTATTGGGGGGTCTTCCTACGAGCAGTACTTC.

This clone was picked up a small number of times. J is TRBJ1-3 and V is TRBV11-2; no clear D gene. Germline V gives CDR1 SGHAT, CDR2 FQNNGV. Trimming removed 1 base from V and 0 bases from J, with 10 bases in between. CDR3 length equals 16 residues. As DNA, the CDR3 is TGTGCCAGCAGCTTAGGATCTCAGTCCTCTGGAAACACCATATATTTT. It translates to CASSLGSQSSGNTIYF.

V usage is TRBV6-1 and J usage is TRBJ2-5; 9 bases align to TRBD1. The germline V gene encodes CDR1 MNHNS and CDR2 SASEGT. CDR3 length equals 15 residues. V shed 8 bases and J 5 bases; nucleotides not matched to a gene: 12. This CDR3 is CASSRTGDPRETQYF. For the CDR3, the DNA is TGTGCCAGCTCGAGGACAGGGGACCCCCGGGAGACCCAGTACTTC.

This CDR3 is CASTGGSGNTIYF. The CDR3 DNA is TGTGCCAGCACCGGGGGCTCTGGAAACACCATATATTTT. V is TRBV4-2 and J is TRBJ1-3, with D perhaps TRBD1 (5 bases). V lost 7 bases, J lost 0 bases, and 7 bases lay in between. This CDR3 has 13 amino acids. The germline V gene has CDR1 LGHNA and CDR2 YNFKEQ.

The chain links TRBV11-2 to TRBJ2-5; maybe TRBD2 (6 bases). Trimming shortened V by 5 bases and J by 5 bases, and 18 bases separated the two germline ends. Germline assignment: CDR1 SGHAT and CDR2 FQNNGV. CDR3 size: 15 residues. The CDR3 DNA sequence: TGTGCCAGCAGCCCCTCGGACTACCGACCGGAGACCCAGTACTTC. The encoded protein is CASSPSDYRPETQYF.

The V gene is TRBV21-1, the J gene TRBJ2-7; the D call in the table, TRBD2, was not verified against the DNA. TRBV21-1 is recorded as a pseudogene. CDR3 length: 15 amino acids. The CDR3 spells CASPLGSGLSYEQYF. DNA of the CDR3: TGTGCCAGCCCGCTCGGTAGCGGGTTATCCTACGAGCAGTACTTC.

The chain joins TRBV6-5 to TRBJ1-1; D is ambiguous. Germline values: CDR1 MNHEY, CDR2 SVGAGI. The CDR3 runs 15 residues. Trimming cost V 2 bases and J 4 bases, with 14 bases left between them. The CDR3 here is CASSYATGLRTEAFF. In nucleotides, the CDR3 is TGTGCCAGCAGTTACGCGACGGGTTTGCGCACTGAAGCTTTCTTT.

J is TRBJ2-7 and V is TRBV7-8; 7 nucleotides match TRBD2. Germline lookup yields CDR1 SGHVS and CDR2 FQNEAQ. Unmatched junction bases numbered 4, after V lost 1 base and J lost 4 bases. The CDR3 consists of 14 residues. CDR3 sequence (DNA): TGTGCCAGCAGCTTAGGTGGGAGGGAATACGAGCAGTACTTC. Amino acids: CASSLGGREYEQYF.

This clone was observed a handful of times. This chain links TRBV30 with TRBJ1-6; no clear D. Germline CDR1 reads GTSNPN; CDR2 reads SVGIG (reference sequence). V lost 7 bases and J 7 bases, leaving 14 bases between the germline ends. The CDR3 loop spans 13 amino acids. CDR3 amino acids: CAYGSVVNSPLHF. The CDR3 DNA reads TGTGCCTACGGTTCGGTAGTCAATTCACCCCTCCACTTT.

The V and J genes are TRBV2 and TRBJ1-4, with TRBD1 identical over 10 bases. The CDR3 has 14 amino acids. Germline CDR1 is SNHLY and CDR2 is FYNNEI. Trimming removed 7 bases from V and 7 bases from J; junction bases left unmatched: 6. In DNA form, the CDR3 reads TGTGCCAGCAAGGGACAGGGGAGAGGTGAAAAACTGTTTTTT. Translating gives CASKGQGRGEKLFF.

The chain links TRBV29-1 to TRBJ2-7; tentative D call: TRBD1 (5 bases). The CDR3 has 14 amino acids. Germline values: CDR1 SQVTM, CDR2 ANQGSEA. With 6 bases removed from V and 6 bases from J, the gap between germline ends came to 21 bases. This chain's CDR3 is CSVSYQGMSSEQYF. The CDR3 DNA sequence: TGCAGCGTCTCATACCAGGGAATGAGTAGCGAGCAGTACTTC.

The rearrangement uses TRBV4-1 and TRBJ1-6; no clear D. The CDR3 consists of 16 residues. Germline V lookup: CDR1 MGHRA, CDR2 YSYEKL. The germline V and J ends were trimmed by 0 bases and 9 bases, with 15 bases remaining between them. For the CDR3, the DNA is TGCGCCAGCAGCCAAGATTCGGAGGCCGATATTTCACCCCTCCACTTT. Translation gives CASSQDSEADISPLHF.

This clone was seen more than once but under ten times. The rearrangement joins TRBV7-9 to TRBJ2-1; 9 nucleotides match TRBD1. Germline V gives CDR1 SEHNR, CDR2 FQNEAQ (reference sequence). The CDR3 contains 14 residues. V gave up 3 bases and J gave up 5 bases; unmatched junction bases: 2. The CDR3 sequence is CASSLGQGHNEQFF. CDR3 DNA: TGTGCCAGCAGCTTGGGACAGGGACACAATGAGCAGTTCTTC.

This chain links TRBV18 with TRBJ2-5; TRBD2 aligns across 13 bases. TRBJ2-7 matches the DNA end more closely, so the J call is doubtful. The CDR3 runs 16 residues. CDR1 is KGHSH, CDR2 LQKENI, per germline. CDR3 bases: TGTGCCAGCTCACCACGGACTAGCGGGAGTGGACACGAGCAGTACTTC. It translates to CASSPRTSGSGHEQYF.

The chain combines TRBV19 with TRBJ2-2, with 9 bases matching TRBD2. The CDR3 has 17 amino acids. Germline trimming cut 3 bases from V and 0 bases from J; bases unmatched to any gene: 5. CDR1 and CDR2 (germline): LNHDA, SQIVND (reference sequence). The CDR3 protein is CASSMGLAGANTGELFF. The CDR3, as DNA: TGTGCCAGTAGTATGGGATTAGCGGGAGCGAACACCGGGGAGCTGTTTTTT.

The CDR3 DNA sequence: TGTGCCAGCAGTTCCGATCGGTTCTACGAGCAGTACTTC. Protein product: CASSSDRFYEQYF. The J gene is TRBJ2-7, the V gene TRBV6-5; no reliable D call. The V gene's germline CDR1 is MNHEY and CDR2 SVGAGI. CDR3 size: 13 residues. V was trimmed by 4 bases and J by 3 bases, leaving 10 bases between them.

This clone was seen a few times. V usage is TRBV18 and J usage is TRBJ2-7; possible D gene TRBD2, 5 bases. Trimming cost V 0 bases and J 6 bases, with 15 bases left between them. The CDR3 covers 15 residues. CDR1 and CDR2 (germline): KGHSH, LQKENI. In DNA, the CDR3 is TGTGCCAGCTCACCACCGGGCTCGGGAAGGAGCGAGCAGTACTTC. Protein sequence: CASSPPGSGRSEQYF. Full variable domain (missing parts from reference TRBV18 and TRBJ2-7): NAGVMQNPRHLVRRRGQEARLRCSPMKGHSHVYWYRQLPEEGLKFMVYLQKENIIDESGMPKERFSAEFPKEGPSILRIQQVVRGDSAAYFCASSPPGSGRSEQYFGPGTRLTVT.

The chain carries TRBV9 and TRBJ2-7; 7 bases agree with TRBD1. This CDR3 spans 16 amino acids. The germline V gene has CDR1 SGDLS and CDR2 YYNGEE. With V trimmed by 4 bases and J by 1 base, 11 bases remained unmatched. CDR3 DNA sequence: TGTGCCAGCAGCCTCCGTCCGGGACAGCAATCCTACGAGCAGTACTTC. It encodes CASSLRPGQQSYEQYF.

This clone was counted a single time. CDR3 protein: CSVTKDRQETQYF. In nucleotides, the CDR3 is TGCAGCGTCACCAAGGACAGACAAGAGACCCAGTACTTC. The chain employs TRBV29-1 and TRBJ2-5; D may be TRBD1 (6 bases). V was trimmed by 6 bases and J by 2 bases, leaving 13 bases between them. Germline V gives CDR1 SQVTM, CDR2 ANQGSEA. CDR3 size: 13 residues.

This rearrangement joins TRBV9 to TRBJ2-3; 12 bases fit TRBD2. The CDR3 runs to 15 residues. Trimming removed 4 bases from V and 8 bases from J; junction bases left unmatched: 8. Per germline, CDR1 SGDLS and CDR2 YYNGEE. The DNA for the CDR3 is TGTGCCAGCAGCACCCGACTAGCGGGAGAGGGTACGCAGTATTTT. Translated: CASSTRLAGEGTQYF.